The 19 T cell receptor beta chains below come from one sample, sequenced in a study of technical replicates of blood from a handful of donors (dated by TCRdb to 2017 to 2019). Receptors were amplified or captured by the immunoSEQ multiplex PCR assay. TCRdb holds this immuneACCESS table with in-frame rearrangements only. Some clones are missing; in checked studies, unresolved V genes explain under half, and the rest has no known cause. The sample table contains tens of thousands of clones; only one count was recorded for 80% to 95% of them. Roughly 0.33% of the sample comes from the top ten. Sequences were obtained from T cells isolated from PBMCs. Receptors originate from a human donor in good health.

The rearrangement links TRBV25-1 to TRBJ2-1; D is perhaps TRBD2 (6 bases). Trimming took 0 bases from V and 4 from J, leaving 19 bases between them. Germline assignment: CDR1 MGHDK and CDR2 SYGVNS. The CDR3 contains 18 residues. This CDR3 is CASSEYIKGGSVYNEQFF. DNA for the CDR3: TGTGCCAGCAGTGAATATATAAAAGGAGGGAGCGTATACAATGAGCAGTTCTTC. Full variable domain (remainder filled in from reference TRBV25-1 and TRBJ2-1): EADIYQTPRYLVIGTGKKITLECSQTMGHDKMYWYQQDPGMELHLIHYSYGVNSTEKGDLSSESTVSRIRTEHFPLTLESARPSHTSQYLCASSEYIKGGSVYNEQFFGPGTRLTVL.

The J gene is TRBJ2-5, the V gene TRBV11-2, with 8 bases fitting TRBD2. The CDR3 spans 15 residues. V shed 8 bases, J shed 5 bases, and the junction held 13 bases outside the gene matches. CDR1 SGHAT and CDR2 FQNNGV come from the germline V gene. The DNA for the CDR3 is TGTGCCAGCTCGAAGCGGGAGATTGCTTCGGAGACCCAGTACTTC. Translating gives CASSKREIASETQYF.

The sample holds one count of this clone. The chain joins TRBV9 to TRBJ2-1, with D possibly being TRBD2 (7 bases). Germline CDR1 is SGDLS and CDR2 is YYNGEE. The V and J ends lost 0 bases and 5 bases respectively, with 18 bases between them. This CDR3 is 17 amino acids long. The CDR3 nucleotides are TGTGCCAGCAGCGTAGGGGCCGGGGGGCCACTCGACAATGAGCAGTTCTTC. Protein product: CASSVGAGGPLDNEQFF.

The chain combines TRBV28 with TRBJ2-7; 10 bases match TRBD2. CDR1 is MDHEN, CDR2 SYDVKM, per germline. The V and J ends lost 3 bases and 2 bases, in that order; junction bases with no gene match: 4. The CDR3 length is 15 residues. The CDR3 here is CASSFSLAGAYEQYF. The CDR3, as DNA: TGTGCCAGCAGTTTTTCCCTAGCGGGGGCCTACGAGCAGTACTTC.

V usage is TRBV7-9 and J usage is TRBJ2-7; maybe TRBD2 (5 bases). The CDR3 runs to 14 residues. Germline-derived CDR1 and CDR2 are SEHNR and FQNEAQ (reference sequence). Trimming shortened V by 2 bases and J by 7 bases, and 15 bases separated the two germline ends. CDR3 coding DNA: TGTGCCAGCAGCTTAATAACGGGATTTGGGGAGCAGTACTTC. This encodes CASSLITGFGEQYF. Looking up the rest from reference TRBV7-9 and TRBJ2-7 gives the full variable domain: DTGVSQNPRHKITKRGQNVTFRCDPISEHNRLYWYRQTLGQGPEFLTYFQNEAQLEKSRLLSDRFSAERPKGSFSTLEIQRTEQGDSAMYLCASSLITGFGEQYFGPGTRLTVT.

This rearrangement joins TRBV6-5 to TRBJ1-1; D call uncertain. CDR3 length: 14 amino acids. Germline V lookup: CDR1 MNHEY, CDR2 SVGAGI. V gave up 0 bases and J gave up 1 base, with 6 bases separating them. The CDR3 DNA follows: TGTGCCAGCAGTTACTCAAGAGAGAACACTGAAGCTTTCTTT. Its protein is CASSYSRENTEAFF.

The chain couples TRBV10-3 to TRBJ2-5; D is unresolved. CDR3 length: 11 amino acids. Germline values: CDR1 ENHRY, CDR2 SYGVKD. V shed 3 bases and J shed 5 bases, with 4 bases lying between them. The CDR3 sequence: CAISDGETQYF. In DNA, the CDR3 is TGTGCCATCAGTGACGGGGAGACCCAGTACTTC.

V is TRBV9 and J is TRBJ2-7; D may be TRBD2 (5 bases). The germline gives CDR1 SGDLS, CDR2 YYNGEE. V was pared by 3 bases and J by 2 bases, with 12 bases between. The CDR3 is 14 amino acids. CDR3 loop: CASSGPGGPYEQYF. The CDR3 DNA reads as TGTGCCAGCAGCGGTCCAGGAGGACCCTACGAGCAGTACTTC.

This chain joins TRBV7-2 and TRBJ1-2, with 10 bases lining up with TRBD1. Germline loops: CDR1 SGHTA, CDR2 FQGNSA. Germline trimming cut 3 bases from V and 8 bases from J; bases unmatched to any gene: 3. The CDR3 has 13 residues. This CDR3 reads CASSFGTGVGYTF. In DNA, the CDR3 is TGTGCCAGCAGCTTCGGGACAGGGGTCGGCTACACCTTC.

The rearrangement links TRBV10-3 to TRBJ1-1, with 7 bases identical to TRBD1. V lost 3 bases to trimming and J lost 3 bases; unmatched junction nucleotides: 7. The CDR3 loop spans 15 amino acids. Germline CDR1 is ENHRY and CDR2 is SYGVKD. CDR3 amino acids: CAISEPDRADTEAFF. The CDR3 nucleotides read TGTGCCATCAGTGAACCCGACAGGGCGGACACTGAAGCTTTCTTT.

This rearrangement joins TRBV5-1 to TRBJ2-5, with TRBD2 matching over 10 bases. The junction had 6 bases not matched to a gene; V was cut back by 4 bases and J by 0 bases. Germline values: CDR1 SGHRS, CDR2 YFSETQ. The CDR3 sequence is 16 residues long. Here the CDR3 reads CASSTKREGYQETQYF. DNA of the CDR3: TGCGCCAGCAGCACAAAGCGGGAGGGGTACCAAGAGACCCAGTACTTC.

The CDR3 sequence: CASSSGTGVGEQYF. Here the CDR3 DNA reads TGTGCCAGCAGCTCCGGGACAGGGGTCGGCGAGCAGTACTTC. The gene calls are TRBV11-2 and TRBJ2-7; TRBD1 matches 10 bases. V shed 4 bases, J shed 6 bases, and the junction held 6 bases outside the gene matches. The CDR3 is 14 amino acids. Germline-derived CDR1 and CDR2 are SGHAT and FQNNGV.

The V and J genes are TRBV25-1 and TRBJ2-7; perhaps TRBD1 as D (5 bases). Between the trimmed V and J ends, which lost 7 bases and 3 bases, there was a span of 16 bases. Germline V lookup: CDR1 MGHDK, CDR2 SYGVNS. The CDR3 has 14 amino acids. The CDR3 region has the DNA TGTGCCAGCATTCCCCCAGGGCATATCTACGAGCAGTACTTC. Protein sequence: CASIPPGHIYEQYF.

The rearrangement uses TRBV28 and TRBJ2-1; 12 nucleotides align to TRBD2. The germline CDR1 and CDR2 sequences are MDHEN and SYDVKM. The CDR3 runs 15 residues. The J segment lost 9 bases and the V segment lost 7 bases, leaving 10 bases of the junction unmatched. For the CDR3, the DNA is TGTGCCAGCACCCCCCTAGCGGGAGGGACGATTGAGCAGTTCTTC. Encoded protein: CASTPLAGGTIEQFF.

The chain couples TRBV7-9 to TRBJ2-3; TRBD2 aligns across 10 bases. Germline-derived CDR1 and CDR2 are SEHNR and FQNEAQ (reference sequence). CDR3 length: 17 residues. The ends lost 4 bases at V and 4 bases at J; junction bases unmatched: 11. The CDR3 protein is CASSSNPSGSFADTQYF. CDR3 sequence (DNA): TGTGCCAGCAGCTCTAATCCTAGCGGGAGTTTTGCAGATACGCAGTATTTT.

The rearrangement joins TRBV9 to TRBJ2-2, with D hard to call. CDR1 and CDR2 from the germline V gene are SGDLS and YYNGEE. The CDR3 totals 14 residues. Deletions cut 1 base from V and 6 bases from J, with 10 bases between. Written as DNA, the CDR3 is TGTGCCAGCAGCGTAAGTGTGAGCGCCGGGGAGCTGTTTTTT. This sequence encodes CASSVSVSAGELFF.

To note about this clone: No conserved phenylalanine or tryptophan ends this CDR3, so it is likely a read error. Because the CDR3's place on the DNA is in doubt, the DNA is left out and the CDR3 is given as listed by TCRdb. The rearrangement uses TRBV27 and TRBJ2-7; the listed D gene, TRBD2, was not tested against the DNA. Counting both end residues, the CDR3 totals 13 amino acids. The germline gives CDR1 MNHEY, CDR2 SMNVEV (reference sequence). CDR3 amino acids: CASSLYASGSVNL.

The gene calls are TRBV25-1 and TRBJ2-3; TRBD2 aligns across 8 bases. J lost 4 bases, V lost 2 bases, and 5 bases had no gene match. Looked up from germline, CDR1 is MGHDK and CDR2 is SYGVNS. This CDR3 region has 15 residues. CDR3 protein: CASSEALAGPDTQYF. CDR3 coding DNA: TGTGCCAGCAGTGAAGCCCTAGCGGGCCCAGATACGCAGTATTTT.

CDR3 DNA sequence: TGTGCCAGCAGAGGGACAGGGGGGTATGGCTACACCTTC. Its translation: CASRGTGGYGYTF. The gene calls are TRBV9 and TRBJ1-2; TRBD1 agrees at 11 bases. The CDR3 runs 13 residues. The germline V gene encodes CDR1 SGDLS and CDR2 YYNGEE. V was pared by 5 bases and J by 5 bases, with 2 bases of the junction left unmatched.